The 14 T cell receptor beta chains in this list originate from one sample, sequenced in a study of control samples from healthy donors and cancer patients. The assay was immunoSEQ multiplex PCR, and TCRdb's table has in-frame clones only and misses some. The sample holds 350,000 to 450,000 clones, over 75% seen once. Material: PBMCs. The source of these receptors is a man aged 35 to 55 with head and neck cancer.

This chain's CDR3 is CSVDRRGREAFF. CDR3 in DNA: TGCAGCGTCGACCGTAGGGGACGCGAAGCTTTCTTT. The chain couples TRBV29-1 to TRBJ1-1; the D gene is possibly TRBD1 (5 bases). The germline CDR1 and CDR2 sequences are SQVTM and ANQGSEA. The CDR3 runs 12 residues. V dropped 6 bases and J dropped 8 bases, with 16 bases sitting between them.

J is TRBJ1-4 and V is TRBV28, with TRBD1 matching over 8 bases. The CDR3 runs to 15 residues. The germline gives CDR1 MDHEN, CDR2 SYDVKM. Germline trimming cut 5 bases from V and 5 bases from J; bases unmatched to any gene: 7. CDR3 nucleotides: TGTGCCAGCAGTGGCAACAGGGGGGGGAATGAAAAACTGTTTTTT. Residues: CASSGNRGGNEKLFF.

CDR3 in amino acids: CASSLVGTLSEAFF. CDR3 DNA sequence: TGTGCCAGCAGCTTAGTCGGGACCTTATCGGAAGCTTTCTTT. J is TRBJ1-1 and V is TRBV13; perhaps TRBD1 as D (5 bases). The CDR3 runs 14 residues. V dropped 1 base and J dropped 8 bases, with 14 bases sitting between them. CDR1 is PRHDT, CDR2 FYEKMQ, per germline (reference sequence).

The chain carries TRBV15 and TRBJ2-7; 8 bases map to TRBD2. The CDR3 extends over 16 amino acids. The germline V gene has CDR1 LNHNV and CDR2 YYDKDF (reference sequence). V dropped 3 bases and J dropped 2; count of bases not matched to a gene: 9. The CDR3 sequence: CATSRGSGDTTYEQYF. DNA for the CDR3: TGTGCCACCAGCAGGGGTAGCGGGGACACCACCTACGAGCAGTACTTC.

The V gene is TRBV7-2, the J gene TRBJ2-7; D perhaps matches TRBD2 (6 bases). V shed 4 bases and J shed 2 bases, with 12 bases lying between them. Germline loops: CDR1 SGHTA, CDR2 FQGNSA. This CDR3 region has 14 residues. Here the CDR3 DNA reads TGTGCCAGCAGCTATACGGGAGCAGCCTACGAGCAGTACTTC. This codes for CASSYTGAAYEQYF.

CDR3 loop: CASSDTGGDYGYTF. In DNA form, the CDR3 reads TGTGCCAGCAGTGACACAGGGGGGGACTATGGCTACACCTTC. V is TRBV28 and J is TRBJ1-2; TRBD1 matches at 8 bases. With V trimmed by 5 bases and J by 3 bases, 5 bases remained unmatched. Germline CDR1 is MDHEN and CDR2 is SYDVKM. The CDR3 consists of 14 residues.

The V gene is TRBV3-1 (or the pseudogene TRBV3-2), the J gene TRBJ2-5; D uncertain. Germline lookup yields CDR1 LGHDT and CDR2 YNNKEL (reference sequence). This CDR3 contains 16 residues. V was clipped by 3 bases and J by 1 base, with 15 bases between them. The CDR3 bases are TGTGCCAGCAGCCACCTTTCGAGGCCGTCCCAAGAGACCCAGTACTTC. Residues: CASSHLSRPSQETQYF.

The gene calls are TRBV5-1 and TRBJ2-1; tentatively, D is TRBD2 (6 bases). V dropped 4 bases and J dropped 7 bases, with 18 bases sitting between them. The CDR3 runs to 15 residues. Germline V lookup: CDR1 SGHRS, CDR2 YFSETQ. This chain's CDR3 is CASSMAGPPGNEQFF. The CDR3 DNA reads as TGCGCCAGCAGCATGGCGGGGCCACCGGGGAATGAGCAGTTCTTC.

This chain connects TRBV6-5 to TRBJ2-2, with a tentative D call TRBD1 (6 bases). CDR1 and CDR2 (germline): MNHEY, SVGAGI. V gave up 8 bases and J gave up 4 bases, with 17 bases separating them. The CDR3 has 15 residues. Here the CDR3 DNA reads TGTGCCAGCCGCCTTGGGGGCTTGGGCACCGGGGAGCTGTTTTTT. Its protein product is CASRLGGLGTGELFF.

The J gene is TRBJ2-5, the V gene TRBV5-1; no reliable D call. The CDR3 runs to 12 residues. The V and J ends lost 3 bases and 4 bases respectively, with 7 bases between them. Germline CDR1 and CDR2: SGHRS and YFSETQ. The CDR3 region has the DNA TGCGCCAGCAGCTCTCTAGGAGAGACCCAGTACTTC. Translation gives CASSSLGETQYF. The full variable domain, with the rest looked up from reference TRBV5-1 and TRBJ2-5, is KAGVTQTPRYLIKTRGQQVTLSCSPISGHRSVSWYQQTPGQGLQFLFEYFSETQRNKGNFPGRFSGRQFSNSRSEMNVSTLELGDSALYLCASSSLGETQYFGPGTRLLVL.

The V gene is TRBV18, the J gene TRBJ2-1, with 8 bases fitting TRBD2. The CDR3 is made up of 17 amino acids. Looked up from germline, CDR1 is KGHSH and CDR2 is LQKENI. V was pared by 2 bases and J by 0 bases, with 6 bases of the junction left unmatched. Here the CDR3 reads CASSPNQRGYSYNEQFF. CDR3 bases: TGTGCCAGCTCACCAAACCAGCGGGGGTACTCCTACAATGAGCAGTTCTTC.

The V gene is TRBV23-1, the J gene TRBJ1-1; D not resolved. TRBV23-1 is noted as an ORF with a role that remains uncertain. This CDR3 comprises 13 residues. V lost 0 bases to trimming and J lost 6 bases, with 8 bases between them. CDR3 residues: CASSQSQRAEAFF. The CDR3 DNA reads as TGCGCCAGCAGTCAATCTCAGAGGGCTGAAGCTTTCTTT.

V gene TRBV7-9 combines with J gene TRBJ1-3; 9 nucleotides align to TRBD1. CDR1 and CDR2 (germline): SEHNR, FQNEAQ (reference sequence). The CDR3 has 15 residues. V was pared by 4 bases and J by 3 bases, with 4 bases of the junction left unmatched. The CDR3 protein is CASSSGTGLGNTIYF. CDR3 sequence (DNA): TGTGCCAGCAGCTCCGGGACAGGGCTTGGAAACACCATATATTTT.

DNA of the CDR3: TGTGCCAGCAGTCCCGGGACTAGCGACTACGAGCAGTACTTC. Its translation: CASSPGTSDYEQYF. The chain joins TRBV27 to TRBJ2-7; 10 nucleotides agree with TRBD2. The CDR3 loop spans 14 amino acids. The V gene's germline CDR1 is MNHEY and CDR2 SMNVEV (reference sequence). The V and J ends lost 5 bases and 3 bases, in that order; junction bases with no gene match: 4.